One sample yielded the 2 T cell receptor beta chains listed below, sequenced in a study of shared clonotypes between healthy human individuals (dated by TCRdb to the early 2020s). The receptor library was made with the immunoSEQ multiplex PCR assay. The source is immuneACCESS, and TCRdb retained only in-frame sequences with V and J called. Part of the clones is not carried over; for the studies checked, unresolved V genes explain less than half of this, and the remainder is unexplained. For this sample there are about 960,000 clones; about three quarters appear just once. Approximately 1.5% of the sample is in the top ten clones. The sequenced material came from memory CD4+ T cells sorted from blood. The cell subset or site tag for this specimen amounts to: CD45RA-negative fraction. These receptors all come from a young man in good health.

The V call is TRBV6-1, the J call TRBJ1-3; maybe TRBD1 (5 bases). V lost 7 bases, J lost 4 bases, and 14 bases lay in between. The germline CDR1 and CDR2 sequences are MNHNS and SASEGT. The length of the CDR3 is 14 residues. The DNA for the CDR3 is TGTGCCAGCATTGTACGGGACGGAGGAAACACCATATATTTT. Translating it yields CASIVRDGGNTIYF.

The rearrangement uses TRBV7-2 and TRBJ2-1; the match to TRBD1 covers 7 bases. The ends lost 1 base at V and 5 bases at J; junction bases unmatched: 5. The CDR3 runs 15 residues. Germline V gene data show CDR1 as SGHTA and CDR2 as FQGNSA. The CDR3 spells CASSLGGGVNNEQFF. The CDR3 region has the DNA TGTGCCAGCAGCTTAGGAGGGGGCGTAAACAATGAGCAGTTCTTC.